This T cell receptor beta chain was found in a study of immune evolution from preneoplasia to lung adenocarcinoma. Study summary: HLA loss of heterozygosity: around 6.5% AIS, about 15% MIA, 30% to 35% ADC, none AAH.

The protocol was immunoSEQ multiplex PCR, while the TCRdb copy is restricted to in-frame clones and leaves out a portion. Altogether 8,000 to 8,500 clones are present, about 79% being singletons, with the ten largest covering approximately 2.5%. Overall study findings and caveats: Later-stage lesions seemingly showed higher T cell density and diversity than normal lung. Top clone frequencies peaked in normal lung, apparently declining through invasive adenocarcinoma.

Two lung cancer pathologists independently confirmed each histologic diagnosis. A word on this clone: Its specificity is not known.

Trimming removed 2 bases at V and 2 bases at J, with 8 bases between. The length of the CDR3 is 14 residues. The V gene's germline CDR1 is SGHTS and CDR2 YDEGEE. The sequenced material came from FFPE invasive lung adenocarcinoma tissue. This chain joins TRBV5-8 and TRBJ2-1; the D call may be TRBD1 or TRBD2 (5 bases each). The TCR comes from a person aged 50 or older with lung adenocarcinoma. The CDR3 loop reads CASSFGGTYNEQFF. In nucleotides, the CDR3 is TGTGCCAGCAGCTTTGGGGGAACCTACAATGAGCAGTTCTTC.